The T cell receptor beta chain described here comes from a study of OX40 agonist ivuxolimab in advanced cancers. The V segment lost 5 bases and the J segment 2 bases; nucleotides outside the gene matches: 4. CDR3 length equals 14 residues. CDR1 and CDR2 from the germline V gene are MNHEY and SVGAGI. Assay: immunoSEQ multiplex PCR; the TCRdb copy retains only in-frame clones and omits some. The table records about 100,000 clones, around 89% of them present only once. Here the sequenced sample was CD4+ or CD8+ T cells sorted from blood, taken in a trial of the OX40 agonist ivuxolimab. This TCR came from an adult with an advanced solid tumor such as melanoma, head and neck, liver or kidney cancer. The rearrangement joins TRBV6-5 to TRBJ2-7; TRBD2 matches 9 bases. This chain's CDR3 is CASSRGRGPYEQYF. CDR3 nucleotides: TGTGCCAGCAGTCGCGGGAGGGGACCCTACGAGCAGTACTTC.